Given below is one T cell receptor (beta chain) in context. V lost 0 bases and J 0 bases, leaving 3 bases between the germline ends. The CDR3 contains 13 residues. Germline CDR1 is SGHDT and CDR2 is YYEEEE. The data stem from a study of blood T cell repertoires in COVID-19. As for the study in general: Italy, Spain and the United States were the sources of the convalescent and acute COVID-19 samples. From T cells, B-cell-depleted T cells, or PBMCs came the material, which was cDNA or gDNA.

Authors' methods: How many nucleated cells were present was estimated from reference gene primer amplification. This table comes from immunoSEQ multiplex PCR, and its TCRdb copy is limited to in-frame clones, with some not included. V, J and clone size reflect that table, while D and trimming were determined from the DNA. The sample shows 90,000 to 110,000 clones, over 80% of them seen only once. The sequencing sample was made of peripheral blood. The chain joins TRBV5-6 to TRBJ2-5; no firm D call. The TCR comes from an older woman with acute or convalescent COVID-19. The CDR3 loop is CASSLANQETQYF. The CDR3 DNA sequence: TGTGCCAGCAGCTTGGCCAACCAAGAGACCCAGTACTTC. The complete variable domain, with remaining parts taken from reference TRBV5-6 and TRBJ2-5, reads DAGVTQSPTHLIKTRGQQVTLRCSPKSGHDTVSWYQQALGQGPQFIFQYYEEEERQRGNFPDRFSGHQFPNYSSELNVNALLLGDSALYLCASSLANQETQYFGPGTRLLVL.